This entry lists 23 T cell receptor beta chains sequenced from one sample in a study of blood T cell repertoires in COVID-19. Method: immunoSEQ multiplex PCR; TCRdb's copy keeps in-frame clones and lacks some. Of around 220,000 clones listed, less than 85% are singletons. The sequenced sample consisted of peripheral blood. All receptors derive from a woman of 80 years or more with COVID-19, enrolled during active disease.

Points on this clone: Other DNA sequences of this sample code for an identical CDR3. The rearrangement links TRBV7-9 to TRBJ2-3; the D gene is possibly TRBD2 (6 bases). Germline CDR1 is SEHNR and CDR2 is FQNEAQ (reference sequence). The ends were cut back, 5 bases at V and 0 bases at J, with 9 bases in the middle. CDR3 length: 14 residues. The DNA of the CDR3 is TGTGCCAGCAGCCTGGAGGGGAGCACAGATACGCAGTATTTT. Protein sequence: CASSLEGSTDTQYF.

CDR3 residues: CASRDGGRGSYNEQFF. The CDR3 DNA sequence: TGTGCCAGCAGGGATGGGGGCAGGGGCTCCTACAATGAGCAGTTCTTC. The gene calls are TRBV28 and TRBJ2-1, with D perhaps matching TRBD1 (6 bases). V shed 6 bases and J shed 0 bases, with 15 bases lying between them. The CDR3 runs to 16 residues. CDR1 is MDHEN, CDR2 SYDVKM, per germline.

The chain employs TRBV11-2 and TRBJ2-7; 11 positions agree with TRBD1. CDR1 is SGHAT and CDR2 is FQNNGV in the germline V gene. V lost 1 base, J lost 11 bases, and 1 base stayed unmatched. The CDR3 consists of 12 residues. DNA for the CDR3: TGTGCCAGCAGCTTAGGGACAGGGGGCAAGTACTTC. This encodes CASSLGTGGKYF.

This clone was picked up one time. The genes are TRBV3-1 (or the pseudogene TRBV3-2) and TRBJ2-7; 8 bases are shared with TRBD2. V dropped 3 bases and J dropped 2; count of bases not matched to a gene: 9. Germline V CDR1 and CDR2: LGHDT, YNNKEL (reference sequence). The CDR3 has 16 residues. CDR3 DNA: TGTGCCAGCAGCCAGGAGACTAGCGTCGTGGCCTACGAGCAGTACTTC. Protein product: CASSQETSVVAYEQYF.

The chain employs TRBV10-3 and TRBJ1-1; maybe TRBD1 (5 bases). CDR1 and CDR2 (germline): ENHRY, SYGVKD. The CDR3 length is 12 residues. With 6 bases removed from V and 6 bases from J, the gap between germline ends came to 11 bases. CDR3 sequence: CAISPRGAEAFF. The CDR3 region has the DNA TGTGCCATCAGCCCCCGGGGGGCTGAAGCTTTCTTT.

The V call is TRBV5-8, the J call TRBJ2-1; 7 nucleotides align to TRBD1. Per the germline V gene, CDR1 is SGHTS and CDR2 is YDEGEE. V shed 6 bases, J shed 9 bases, and the junction held 18 bases outside the gene matches. The CDR3 loop spans 16 amino acids. This CDR3 is CASKIGYREGGIEQFF. CDR3 nucleotides: TGTGCCAGCAAAATTGGGTACCGGGAAGGGGGCATTGAGCAGTTCTTC.

This clone has more than one count but fewer than ten. The V call is TRBV5-1, the J call TRBJ2-3; D unresolved. Between the trimmed V and J ends, which lost 5 bases and 5 bases, there was a span of 12 bases. Per germline, CDR1 SGHRS and CDR2 YFSETQ. This CDR3 region has 13 residues. The CDR3 DNA reads as TGCGCCAGCAGGGGCGCCGGCGAAGATACGCAGTATTTT. Translation gives CASRGAGEDTQYF.

Only one count was recorded for this clone. The chain combines TRBV19 with TRBJ2-7; 7 bases align to TRBD1. CDR1 LNHDA and CDR2 SQIVND come from the germline V gene (reference sequence). J was trimmed by 4 bases and V by 5 bases; bases with no gene match: 11. CDR3 length equals 15 residues. In DNA, the CDR3 is TGTGCCAGTAGTGAGACAGGGCTGGGTTCGTACGAGCAGTACTTC. It is translated as CASSETGLGSYEQYF.

CDR3 loop: CSVGRRETSGRGVTDTQYF. Here the CDR3 DNA reads TGCAGCGTTGGTAGGAGGGAAACTAGCGGGAGAGGAGTCACAGATACGCAGTATTTT. The chain recombines TRBV29-1 with TRBJ2-3; TRBD2 matches 11 bases. The germline V gene encodes CDR1 SQVTM and CDR2 ANQGSEA. After removal of 4 bases from V and 2 bases from J, the junction contained 17 bases not matched to a gene. This CDR3 spans 19 amino acids.

This clone was counted only a few times. The chain combines TRBV9 with TRBJ1-4, with TRBD1 matching 7 bases. The CDR3 totals 15 residues. Germline V gene sequence: CDR1 SGDLS, CDR2 YYNGEE. V shed 3 bases, J shed 8 bases, and the junction held 10 bases outside the gene matches. CDR3 loop: CASSGRQGAAEKLFF. The DNA for the CDR3 is TGTGCCAGCAGCGGCAGACAGGGTGCGGCCGAAAAACTGTTTTTT.

The genes are TRBV5-1 and TRBJ1-1; 8 nucleotides align to TRBD1. Looked up from germline, CDR1 is SGHRS and CDR2 is YFSETQ. This CDR3 spans 14 amino acids. V shed 4 bases, J shed 6 bases, and the junction held 8 bases outside the gene matches. CDR3 protein: CASSQGAPAPEAFF. CDR3 bases: TGCGCCAGCAGCCAGGGGGCGCCGGCTCCTGAAGCTTTCTTT.

The chain is built from TRBV5-1 and TRBJ2-3; 14 bases match TRBD2. V was pared by 4 bases and J by 3 bases, with 4 bases of the junction left unmatched. CDR3 length: 16 amino acids. Germline V CDR1 and CDR2: SGHRS, YFSETQ. The CDR3 protein is CASSPGLAGATDTQYF. The CDR3 DNA is TGCGCCAGCAGCCCGGGACTAGCGGGGGCAACAGATACGCAGTATTTT.

The chain uses TRBV11-2 and TRBJ2-4; TRBD2 might be the D (6 bases). CDR1 is SGHAT, CDR2 FQNNGV, per germline. V lost 0 bases, J lost 8 bases, and 8 bases lay in between. This CDR3 has 13 amino acids. The CDR3 sequence is CASSLEGGYIQYF. CDR3 DNA sequence: TGTGCCAGCAGCTTAGAGGGGGGATACATTCAGTACTTC. The variable domain in full, completed from reference TRBV11-2 and TRBJ2-4, reads EAGVAQSPRYKIIEKRQSVAFWCNPISGHATLYWYQQILGQGPKLLIQFQNNGVVDDSQLPKDRFSAERLKGVDSTLKIQPAKLEDSAVYLCASSLEGGYIQYFGAGTRLSVL.

The genes are TRBV2 and TRBJ1-1, with 7 bases fitting TRBD1. In germline, CDR1 is SNHLY, CDR2 FYNNEI. With 0 bases clipped from V and 0 bases from J, the junction kept 7 bases outside the gene matches. The CDR3 contains 17 residues. The DNA for the CDR3 is TGTGCCAGCAGTGAAGCGCTTGACAGGGCCATGAACACTGAAGCTTTCTTT. Translated: CASSEALDRAMNTEAFF. The whole variable domain, filled in from reference TRBV2 and TRBJ1-1, reads EPEVTQTPSHQVTQMGQEVILRCVPISNHLYFYWYRQILGQKVEFLVSFYNNEISEKSEIFDDQFSVERPDGSNFTLKIRSTKLEDSAMYFCASSEALDRAMNTEAFFGQGTRLTVV.

Only one count was recorded for this clone. This chain connects TRBV5-1 to TRBJ2-1; 8 nucleotides agree with TRBD2. V lost 5 bases to trimming and J lost 0 bases; unmatched junction nucleotides: 7. Germline V lookup: CDR1 SGHRS, CDR2 YFSETQ. CDR3 length: 16 amino acids. CDR3 residues: CASSIGTSNSYNEQFF. Here the CDR3 DNA reads TGCGCCAGCAGTATCGGGACTAGTAACTCCTACAATGAGCAGTTCTTC.

J is TRBJ1-2 and V is TRBV20-1; D is uncertain. The CDR3 is made up of 11 amino acids. V was cut by 6 bases and J by 4 bases, with 9 bases left in between. The V gene's germline CDR1 is DFQATT and CDR2 SNEGSKA (reference sequence). The CDR3 loop reads CSAHLTYGYTF. The CDR3 DNA follows: TGCAGTGCGCATCTAACCTATGGCTACACCTTC.

The rearrangement joins TRBV6-5 to TRBJ1-5; TRBD1 is a possible D gene (6 bases). The CDR3 length is 16 residues. CDR1 and CDR2 from the germline V gene are MNHEY and SVGAGI. V lost 4 bases, J lost 6 bases, and 19 bases lay in between. Written as DNA, the CDR3 is TGTGCCAGCAGTTTGGAAGGGACACCCAAGGGTCAGCCCCAGCATTTT. This codes for CASSLEGTPKGQPQHF.

This clone was observed a handful of times. The chain recombines TRBV6-4 with TRBJ1-5; no clear D. CDR3 length equals 14 residues. CDR1 is MRHNA and CDR2 is SNTAGT in the germline V gene. The V end lost 3 bases, the J end lost 5 bases, and 11 bases lay between the germline ends. The CDR3 DNA follows: TGTGCCAGCAGTGAAACATGGCGGGATCAGCCCCAGCATTTT. It specifies CASSETWRDQPQHF.

The V call is TRBV27, the J call TRBJ1-6; maybe TRBD1 (5 bases). Germline lookup yields CDR1 MNHEY and CDR2 SMNVEV (reference sequence). Trimming took 3 bases from V and 6 from J, leaving 15 bases between them. The CDR3 runs to 16 residues. The CDR3 region has the DNA TGTGCCAGCAGTTTTCAAGGGACTGGGTTTAATTCACCCCTCCACTTT. Its translation: CASSFQGTGFNSPLHF.

This chain connects TRBV28 to TRBJ1-1; D call uncertain. Germline V gives CDR1 MDHEN, CDR2 SYDVKM. This CDR3 has 12 residues. V lost 5 bases and J lost 12, with 16 bases in between. DNA for the CDR3: TGTGCCAGCAGTCGTGGGCAGATCGAAACTTTCTTT. It codes for CASSRGQIETFF. Full variable domain (rest looked up from reference TRBV28 and TRBJ1-1): DVKVTQSSRYLVKRTGEKVFLECVQDMDHENMFWYRQDPGLGLRLIYFSYDVKMKEKGDIPEGYSVSREKKERFSLILESASTNQTSMYLCASSRGQIETFFGQGTRLTVV.

This chain joins TRBV18 and TRBJ2-1; 10 nucleotides align to TRBD2. CDR1 is KGHSH, CDR2 LQKENI, per germline. The CDR3 runs to 16 residues. Unmatched junction bases numbered 5, after V lost 1 base and J lost 5 bases. This CDR3 reads CASSPRLAGANNEQFF. CDR3 nucleotides: TGTGCCAGCTCACCACGACTAGCGGGCGCGAACAATGAGCAGTTCTTC.

CDR3 nucleotide sequence: TGTGCCAGCAGCTTTAGCGGGAGGAGCGCCTACGAGCAGTACTTC. It encodes CASSFSGRSAYEQYF. This chain connects TRBV12-1 to TRBJ2-7; the table calls TRBD2, which could not be checked here. TRBV12-1 is marked as a pseudogene. The CDR3 covers 15 residues.

The chain is built from TRBV10-1 and TRBJ2-7; no clear D gene. The CDR3 covers 15 residues. CDR1 is WNHNN and CDR2 is SYGVQD in the germline V gene (reference sequence). V lost 2 bases, J lost 3 bases, and 14 bases lay in between. CDR3 sequence reads: CASSEGPGLGYEQYF. In DNA, the CDR3 is TGCGCCAGCAGTGAGGGGCCTGGCTTAGGCTACGAGCAGTACTTC.